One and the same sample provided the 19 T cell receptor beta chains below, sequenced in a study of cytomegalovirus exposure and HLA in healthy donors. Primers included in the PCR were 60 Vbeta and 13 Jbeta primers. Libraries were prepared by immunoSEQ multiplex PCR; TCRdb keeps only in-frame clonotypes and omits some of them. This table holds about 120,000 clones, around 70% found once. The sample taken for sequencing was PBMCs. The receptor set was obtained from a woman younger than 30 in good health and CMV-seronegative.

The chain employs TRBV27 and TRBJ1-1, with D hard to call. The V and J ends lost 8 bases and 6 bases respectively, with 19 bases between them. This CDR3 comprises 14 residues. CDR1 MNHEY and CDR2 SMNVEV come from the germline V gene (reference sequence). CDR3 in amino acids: CASALNRLDPEAFF. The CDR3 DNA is TGTGCCAGCGCGCTTAACCGCCTAGACCCTGAAGCTTTCTTT.

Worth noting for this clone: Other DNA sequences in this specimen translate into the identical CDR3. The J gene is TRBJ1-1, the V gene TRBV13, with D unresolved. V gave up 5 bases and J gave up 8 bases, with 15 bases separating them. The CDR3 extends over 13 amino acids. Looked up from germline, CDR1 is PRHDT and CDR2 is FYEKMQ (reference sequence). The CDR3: CASSAATEEEAFF. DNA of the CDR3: TGTGCCAGCAGCGCCGCGACCGAGGAGGAAGCTTTCTTT.

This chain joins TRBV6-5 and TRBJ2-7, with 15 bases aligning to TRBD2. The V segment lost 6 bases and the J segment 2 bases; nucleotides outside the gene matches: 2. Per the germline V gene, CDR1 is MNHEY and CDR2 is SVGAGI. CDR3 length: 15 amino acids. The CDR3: CASSRTSGGAYEQYF. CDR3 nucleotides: TGTGCCAGCAGCCGGACTAGCGGGGGGGCCTACGAGCAGTACTTC.

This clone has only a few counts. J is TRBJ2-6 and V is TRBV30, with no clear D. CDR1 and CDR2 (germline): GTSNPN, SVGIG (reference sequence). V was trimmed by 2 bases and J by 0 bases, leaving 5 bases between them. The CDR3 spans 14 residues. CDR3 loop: CAWSLPSGANVLTF. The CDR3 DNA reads TGTGCCTGGAGTCTCCCCTCTGGGGCCAACGTCCTGACTTTC.

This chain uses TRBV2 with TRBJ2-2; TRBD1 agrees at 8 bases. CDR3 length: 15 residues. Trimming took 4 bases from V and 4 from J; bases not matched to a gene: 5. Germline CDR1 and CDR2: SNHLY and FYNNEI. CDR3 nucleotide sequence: TGTGCCAGCAGTGGGCAGGGGGCCGGCACCGGGGAGCTGTTTTTT. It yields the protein CASSGQGAGTGELFF.

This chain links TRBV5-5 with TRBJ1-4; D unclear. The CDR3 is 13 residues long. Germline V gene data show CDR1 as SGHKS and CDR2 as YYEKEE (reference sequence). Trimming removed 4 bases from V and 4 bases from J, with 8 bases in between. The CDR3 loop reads CASSRESNEKLFF. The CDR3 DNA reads TGTGCCAGCAGCCGAGAGAGTAATGAAAAACTGTTTTTT.

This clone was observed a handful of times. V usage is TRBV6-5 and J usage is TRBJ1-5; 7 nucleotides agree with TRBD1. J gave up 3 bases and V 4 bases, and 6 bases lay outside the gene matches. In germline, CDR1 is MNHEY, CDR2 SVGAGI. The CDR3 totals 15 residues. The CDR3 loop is CASSFTGDPNQPQHF. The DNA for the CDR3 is TGTGCCAGCAGTTTTACAGGGGATCCCAATCAGCCCCAGCATTTT.

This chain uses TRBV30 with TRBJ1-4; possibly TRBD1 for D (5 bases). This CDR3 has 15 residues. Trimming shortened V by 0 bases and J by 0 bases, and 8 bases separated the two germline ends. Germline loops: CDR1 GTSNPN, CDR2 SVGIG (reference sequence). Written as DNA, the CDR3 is TGTGCCTGGAGTGTGGGACTTACAACTAATGAAAAACTGTTTTTT. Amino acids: CAWSVGLTTNEKLFF.

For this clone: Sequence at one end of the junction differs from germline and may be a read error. The CDR3 nucleotides read TGTGCTAGCAGCTTAGGGCTGGGGACACTAGGCAATGAGCAGTTCTTC. As protein: CASSLGLGTLGNEQFF. This chain joins TRBV7-7 and TRBJ2-1; D perhaps matches TRBD1 (6 bases). The CDR3 length is 16 residues. Germline CDR1 reads SSHAT; CDR2 reads FNYEAQ (reference sequence).

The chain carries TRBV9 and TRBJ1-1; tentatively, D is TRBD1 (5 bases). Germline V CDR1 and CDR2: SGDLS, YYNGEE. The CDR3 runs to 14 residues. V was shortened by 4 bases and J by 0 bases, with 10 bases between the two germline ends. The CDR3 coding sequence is TGTGCCAGCAGCCCCAGGGAGGTGAACACTGAAGCTTTCTTT. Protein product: CASSPREVNTEAFF.

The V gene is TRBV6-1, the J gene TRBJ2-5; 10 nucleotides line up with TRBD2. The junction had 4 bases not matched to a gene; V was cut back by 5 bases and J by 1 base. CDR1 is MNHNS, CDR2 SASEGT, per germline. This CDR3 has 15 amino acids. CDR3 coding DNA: TGTGCCAGCAGTCGGCTAGCGGGGGTCCAAGAGACCCAGTACTTC. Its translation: CASSRLAGVQETQYF.

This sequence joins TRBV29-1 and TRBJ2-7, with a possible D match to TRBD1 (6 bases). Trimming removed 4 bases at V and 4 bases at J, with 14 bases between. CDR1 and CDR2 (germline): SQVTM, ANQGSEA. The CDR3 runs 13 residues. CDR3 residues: CSVGGGTHYEQYF. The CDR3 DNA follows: TGCAGCGTTGGTGGGGGCACCCATTACGAGCAGTACTTC.

CDR3 residues: CASSQGLGLVDGYTF. The CDR3, as DNA: TGTGCCAGCAGCCAAGGCTTGGGACTAGTCGATGGCTACACCTTC. This chain links TRBV14 with TRBJ1-2, with D tentatively TRBD1 (5 bases). The germline gives CDR1 SGHDN, CDR2 FVKESK. The CDR3 is 15 amino acids. The V end lost 1 base, the J end lost 6 bases, and 15 bases lay between the germline ends.

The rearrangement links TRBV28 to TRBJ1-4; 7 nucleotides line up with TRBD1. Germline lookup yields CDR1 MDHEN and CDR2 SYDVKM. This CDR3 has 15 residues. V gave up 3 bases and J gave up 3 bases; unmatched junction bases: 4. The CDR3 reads CASSFLTGPNEKLFF. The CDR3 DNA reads TGTGCCAGCAGTTTCTTGACAGGGCCTAATGAAAAACTGTTTTTT.

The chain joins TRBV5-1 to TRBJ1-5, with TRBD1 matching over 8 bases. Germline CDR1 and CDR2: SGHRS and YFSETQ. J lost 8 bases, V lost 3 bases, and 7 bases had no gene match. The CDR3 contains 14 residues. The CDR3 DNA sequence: TGCGCCAGCAGCTGGGGGACAGGCGGGGAGCCCCAGCATTTT. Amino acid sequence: CASSWGTGGEPQHF. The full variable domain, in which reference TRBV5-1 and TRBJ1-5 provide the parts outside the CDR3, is KAGVTQTPRYLIKTRGQQVTLSCSPISGHRSVSWYQQTPGQGLQFLFEYFSETQRNKGNFPGRFSGRQFSNSRSEMNVSTLELGDSALYLCASSWGTGGEPQHFGDGTRLSIL.

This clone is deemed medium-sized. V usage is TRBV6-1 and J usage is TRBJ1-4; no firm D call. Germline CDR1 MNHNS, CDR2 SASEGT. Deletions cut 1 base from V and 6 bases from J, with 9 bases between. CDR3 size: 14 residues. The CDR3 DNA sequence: TGTGCCAGCAGTGAAGGTAGAGAGGATGAAAAACTGTTTTTT. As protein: CASSEGREDEKLFF.

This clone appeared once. CDR3 sequence (DNA): TGTGCTAGTGGACCTCAGGAGAACACTGAAGCTTTCTTT. It translates to CASGPQENTEAFF. The chain links TRBV12-5 to TRBJ1-1; D remains unclear. The CDR3 totals 13 residues. V was trimmed by 6 bases and J by 1 base, leaving 9 bases between them. The germline V gene has CDR1 LGHNT and CDR2 FRNRAP.

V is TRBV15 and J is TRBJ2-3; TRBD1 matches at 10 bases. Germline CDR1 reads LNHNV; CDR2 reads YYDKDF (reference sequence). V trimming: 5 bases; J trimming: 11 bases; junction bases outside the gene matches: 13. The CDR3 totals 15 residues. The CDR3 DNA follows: TGTGCCACCAGCCTAGACAGGGGGCCTGTGGGAGGGCAGTATTTT. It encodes CATSLDRGPVGGQYF.

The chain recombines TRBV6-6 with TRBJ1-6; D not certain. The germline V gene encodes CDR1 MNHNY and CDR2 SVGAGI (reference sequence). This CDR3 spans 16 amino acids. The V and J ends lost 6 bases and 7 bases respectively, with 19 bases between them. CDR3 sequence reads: CASSYPTQLMNSPLHF. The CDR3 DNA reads TGTGCCAGCAGCTACCCCACACAGCTTATGAATTCACCCCTCCACTTT.